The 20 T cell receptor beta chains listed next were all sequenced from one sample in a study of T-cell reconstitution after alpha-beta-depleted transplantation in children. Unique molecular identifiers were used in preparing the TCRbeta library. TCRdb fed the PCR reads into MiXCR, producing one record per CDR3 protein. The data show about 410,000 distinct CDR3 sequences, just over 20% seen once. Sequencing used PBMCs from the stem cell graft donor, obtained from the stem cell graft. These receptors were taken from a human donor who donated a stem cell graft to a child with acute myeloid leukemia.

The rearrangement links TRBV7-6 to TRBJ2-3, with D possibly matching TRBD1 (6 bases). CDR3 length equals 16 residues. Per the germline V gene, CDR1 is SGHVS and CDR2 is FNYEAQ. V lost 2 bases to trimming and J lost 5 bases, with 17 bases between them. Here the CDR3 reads CASSLSGTRGLDTQYF. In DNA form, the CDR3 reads TGTGCCAGCAGCTTATCCGGGACAAGGGGTCTAGATACGCAGTATTTT.

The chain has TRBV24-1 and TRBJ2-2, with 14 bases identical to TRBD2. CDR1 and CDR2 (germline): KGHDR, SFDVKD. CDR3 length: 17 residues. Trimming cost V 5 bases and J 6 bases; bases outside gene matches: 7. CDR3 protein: CATSVLPGLAGAGELFF. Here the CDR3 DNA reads TGTGCCACCAGTGTCCTTCCGGGACTAGCGGGAGCCGGGGAGCTGTTTTTT.

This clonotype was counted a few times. CDR3 sequence: CAISESSADPYEQYF. For the CDR3, the DNA is TGTGCCATCAGTGAGTCTTCGGCGGACCCCTACGAGCAGTACTTC. J is TRBJ2-7 and V is TRBV10-3; no clear D gene. CDR1 is ENHRY and CDR2 is SYGVKD in the germline V gene. The V end was cut by 0 bases, the J end by 2 bases, with 11 bases between. This CDR3 has 15 residues.

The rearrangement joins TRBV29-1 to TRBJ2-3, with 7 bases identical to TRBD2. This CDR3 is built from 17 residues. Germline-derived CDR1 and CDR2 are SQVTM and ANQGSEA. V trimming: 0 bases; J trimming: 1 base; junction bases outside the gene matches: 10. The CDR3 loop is CSVEDPYSGGGTDTQYF. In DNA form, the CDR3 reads TGCAGCGTTGAAGATCCCTACTCGGGAGGCGGCACAGATACGCAGTATTTT.

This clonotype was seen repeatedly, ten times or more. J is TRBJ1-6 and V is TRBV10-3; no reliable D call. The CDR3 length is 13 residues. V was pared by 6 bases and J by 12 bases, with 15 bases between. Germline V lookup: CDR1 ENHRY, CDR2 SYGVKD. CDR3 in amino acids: CAIRAAPDQPLHF. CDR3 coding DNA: TGTGCCATCAGGGCAGCGCCGGATCAACCCCTCCACTTT.

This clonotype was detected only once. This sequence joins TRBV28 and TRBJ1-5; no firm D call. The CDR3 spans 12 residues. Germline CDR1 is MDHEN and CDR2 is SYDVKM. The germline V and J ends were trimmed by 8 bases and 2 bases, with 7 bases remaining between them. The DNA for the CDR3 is TGTGCCAGCGGGTTTGGCAATCAGCCCCAGCATTTT. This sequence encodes CASGFGNQPQHF.

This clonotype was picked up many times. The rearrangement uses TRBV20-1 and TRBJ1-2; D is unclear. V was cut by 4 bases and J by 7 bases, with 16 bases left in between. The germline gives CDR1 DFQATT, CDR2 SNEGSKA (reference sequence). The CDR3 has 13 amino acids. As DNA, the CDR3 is TGCAGTGCTACCCGATGGAAATCTTTTGGCTACACCTTC. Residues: CSATRWKSFGYTF.

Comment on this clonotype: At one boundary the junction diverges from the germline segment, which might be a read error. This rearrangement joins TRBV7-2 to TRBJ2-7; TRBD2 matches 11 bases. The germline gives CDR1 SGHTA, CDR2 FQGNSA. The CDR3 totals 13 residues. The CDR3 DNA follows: TGTGCCAGCAGCCCGGGGACTAGCGGAGGCATCAACTTC. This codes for CASSPGTSGGINF.

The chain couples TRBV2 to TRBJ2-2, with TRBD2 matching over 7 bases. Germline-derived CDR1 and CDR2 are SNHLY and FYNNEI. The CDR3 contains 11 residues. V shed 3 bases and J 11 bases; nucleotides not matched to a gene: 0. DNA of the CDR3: TGTGCCAGCAGTGAGACTAGCGAGCTGTTTTTT. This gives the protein CASSETSELFF. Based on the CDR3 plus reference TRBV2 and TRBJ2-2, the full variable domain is EPEVTQTPSHQVTQMGQEVILRCVPISNHLYFYWYRQILGQKVEFLVSFYNNEISEKSEIFDDQFSVERPDGSNFTLKIRSTKLEDSAMYFCASSETSELFFGEGSRLTVL.

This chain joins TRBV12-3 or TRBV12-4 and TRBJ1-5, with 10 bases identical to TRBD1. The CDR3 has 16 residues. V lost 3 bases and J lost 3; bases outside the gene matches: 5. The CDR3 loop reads CASSFSDRGFNQPQHF. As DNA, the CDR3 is TGTGCCAGCAGTTTCTCGGACAGGGGGTTCAATCAGCCCCAGCATTTT.

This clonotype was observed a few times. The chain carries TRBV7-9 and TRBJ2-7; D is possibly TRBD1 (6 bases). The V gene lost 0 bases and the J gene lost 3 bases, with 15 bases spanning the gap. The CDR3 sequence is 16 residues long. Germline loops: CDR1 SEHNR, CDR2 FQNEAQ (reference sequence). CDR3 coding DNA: TGTGCCAGCAGCTTAGCGCTCAGGGGACGAAACTACGAGCAGTACTTC. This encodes CASSLALRGRNYEQYF.

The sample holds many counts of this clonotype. CDR3 in amino acids: CSAYSAGMDTEAFF. The CDR3 DNA sequence: TGCAGTGCCTATTCTGCGGGGATGGACACTGAAGCTTTCTTT. This rearrangement joins TRBV20-1 to TRBJ1-1; no firm D call. Germline V gene data show CDR1 as DFQATT and CDR2 as SNEGSKA (reference sequence). V was clipped by 6 bases and J by 3 bases, with 17 bases between them. The CDR3 contains 14 residues.

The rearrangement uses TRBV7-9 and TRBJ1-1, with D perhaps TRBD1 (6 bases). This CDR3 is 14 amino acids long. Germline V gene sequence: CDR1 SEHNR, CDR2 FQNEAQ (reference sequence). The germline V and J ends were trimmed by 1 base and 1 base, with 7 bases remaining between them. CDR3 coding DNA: TGTGCCAGCAGCTTAGGCAGGGGGAACACTGAAGCTTTCTTT. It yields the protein CASSLGRGNTEAFF.

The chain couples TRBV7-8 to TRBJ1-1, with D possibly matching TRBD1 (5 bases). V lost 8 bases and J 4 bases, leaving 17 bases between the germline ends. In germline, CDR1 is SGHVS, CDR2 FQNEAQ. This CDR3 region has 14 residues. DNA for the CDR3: TGTGCCAGCGTCTTAAGTGGGGGGTCCACTGAAGCTTTCTTT. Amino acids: CASVLSGGSTEAFF.

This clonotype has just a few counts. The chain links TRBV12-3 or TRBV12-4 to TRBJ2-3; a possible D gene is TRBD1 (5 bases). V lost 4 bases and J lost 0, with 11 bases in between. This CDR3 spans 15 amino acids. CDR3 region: CASSSRRGSTDTQYF. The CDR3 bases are TGTGCCAGCAGTTCCCGTAGGGGCAGCACAGATACGCAGTATTTT.

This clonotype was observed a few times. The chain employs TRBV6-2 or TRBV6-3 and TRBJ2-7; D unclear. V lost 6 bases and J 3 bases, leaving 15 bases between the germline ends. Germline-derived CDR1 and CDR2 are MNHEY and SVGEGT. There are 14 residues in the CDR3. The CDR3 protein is CASSVRPNFYEQYF. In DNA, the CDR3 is TGTGCCAGCAGCGTTAGGCCGAATTTCTACGAGCAGTACTTC.

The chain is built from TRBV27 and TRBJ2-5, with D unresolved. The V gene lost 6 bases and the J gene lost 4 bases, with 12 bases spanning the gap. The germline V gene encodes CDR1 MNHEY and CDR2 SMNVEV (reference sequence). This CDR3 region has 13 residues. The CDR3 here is CASRVSVGETQYF. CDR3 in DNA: TGTGCCAGCAGGGTATCCGTAGGAGAGACCCAGTACTTC.

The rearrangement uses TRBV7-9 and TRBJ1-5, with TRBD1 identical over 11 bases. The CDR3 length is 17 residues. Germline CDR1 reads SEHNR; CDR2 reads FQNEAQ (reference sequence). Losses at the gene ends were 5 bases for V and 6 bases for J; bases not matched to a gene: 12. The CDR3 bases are TGTGCCAGCAGCCCAGGGGTGGGACAGGGGGAACTTCAGCCCCAGCATTTT. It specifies CASSPGVGQGELQPQHF.

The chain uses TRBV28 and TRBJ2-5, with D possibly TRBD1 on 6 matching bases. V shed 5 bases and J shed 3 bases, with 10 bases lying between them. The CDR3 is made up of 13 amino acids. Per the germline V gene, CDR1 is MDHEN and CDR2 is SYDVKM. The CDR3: CASSDRTEETQYF. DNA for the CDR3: TGTGCCAGCAGTGATCGGACAGAAGAGACCCAGTACTTC.

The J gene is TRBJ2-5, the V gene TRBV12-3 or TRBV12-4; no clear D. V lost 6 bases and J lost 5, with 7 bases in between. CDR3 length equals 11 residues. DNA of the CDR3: TGTGCCAGCAGGAGTGGGGAGACCCAGTACTTC. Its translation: CASRSGETQYF.